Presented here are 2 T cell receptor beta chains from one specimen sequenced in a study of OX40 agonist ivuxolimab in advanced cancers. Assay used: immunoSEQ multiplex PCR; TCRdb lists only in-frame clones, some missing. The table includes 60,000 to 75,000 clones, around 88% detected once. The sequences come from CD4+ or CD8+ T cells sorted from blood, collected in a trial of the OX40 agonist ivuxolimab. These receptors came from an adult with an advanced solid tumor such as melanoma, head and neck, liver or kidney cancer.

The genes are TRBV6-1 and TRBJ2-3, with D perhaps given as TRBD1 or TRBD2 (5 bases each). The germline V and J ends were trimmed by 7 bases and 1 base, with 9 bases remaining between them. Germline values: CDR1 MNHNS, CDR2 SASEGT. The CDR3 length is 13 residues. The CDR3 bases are TGTGCCAGCAACGTGGGGGGCACAGATACGCAGTATTTT. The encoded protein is CASNVGGTDTQYF.

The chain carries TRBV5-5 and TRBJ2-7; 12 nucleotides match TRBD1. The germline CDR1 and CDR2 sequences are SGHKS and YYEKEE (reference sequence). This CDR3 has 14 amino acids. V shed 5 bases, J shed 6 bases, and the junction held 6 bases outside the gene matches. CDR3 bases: TGTGCCAGCAGTTTCGGGACAGGGGGCGGCGAGCAGTACTTC. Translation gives CASSFGTGGGEQYF.